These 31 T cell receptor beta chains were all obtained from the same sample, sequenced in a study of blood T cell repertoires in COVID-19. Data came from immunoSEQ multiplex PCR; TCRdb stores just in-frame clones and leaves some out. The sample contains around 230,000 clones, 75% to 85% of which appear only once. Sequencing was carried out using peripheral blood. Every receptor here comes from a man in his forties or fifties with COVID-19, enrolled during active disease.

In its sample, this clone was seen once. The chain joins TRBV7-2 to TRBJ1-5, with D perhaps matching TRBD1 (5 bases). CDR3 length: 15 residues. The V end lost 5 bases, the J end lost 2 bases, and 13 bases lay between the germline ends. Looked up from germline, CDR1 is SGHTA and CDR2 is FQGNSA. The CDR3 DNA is TGTGCCAGCAGCCCCTCGGACAAGGGCAATCAGCCCCAGCATTTT. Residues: CASSPSDKGNQPQHF. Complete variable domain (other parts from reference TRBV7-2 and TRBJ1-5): GAGVSQSPSNKVTEKGKDVELRCDPISGHTALYWYRQSLGQGLEFLIYFQGNSAPDKSGLPSDRFSAERTGGSVSTLTIQRTQQEDSAVYLCASSPSDKGNQPQHFGDGTRLSIL.

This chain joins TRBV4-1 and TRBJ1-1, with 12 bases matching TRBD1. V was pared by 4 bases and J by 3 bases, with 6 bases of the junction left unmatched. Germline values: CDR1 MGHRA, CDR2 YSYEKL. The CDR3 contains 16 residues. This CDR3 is CASSRGTGGLDTEAFF. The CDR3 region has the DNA TGCGCCAGCAGCCGGGGGACAGGGGGCTTGGACACTGAAGCTTTCTTT.

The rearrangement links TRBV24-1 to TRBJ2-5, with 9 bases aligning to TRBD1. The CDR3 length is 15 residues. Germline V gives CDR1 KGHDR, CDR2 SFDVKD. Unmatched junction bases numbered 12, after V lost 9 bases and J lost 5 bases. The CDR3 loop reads CATGTGMGNGETQYF. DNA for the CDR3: TGTGCCACCGGGACAGGGATGGGGAACGGGGAGACCCAGTACTTC.

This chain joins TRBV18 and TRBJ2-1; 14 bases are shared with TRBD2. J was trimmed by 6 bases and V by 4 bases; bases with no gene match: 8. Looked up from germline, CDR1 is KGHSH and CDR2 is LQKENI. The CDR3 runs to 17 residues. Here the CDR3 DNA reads TGTGCCAGCTCACGGAGTGGGGGACTAGCGGGGGTCAATGAGCAGTTCTTC. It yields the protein CASSRSGGLAGVNEQFF.

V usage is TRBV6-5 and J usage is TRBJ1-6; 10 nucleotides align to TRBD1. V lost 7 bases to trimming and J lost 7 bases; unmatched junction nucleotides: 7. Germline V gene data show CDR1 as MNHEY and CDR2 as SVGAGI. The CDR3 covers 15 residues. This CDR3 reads CASTRRDRGNSPLHF. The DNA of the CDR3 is TGTGCCAGCACCAGAAGGGACAGGGGAAATTCACCCCTCCACTTT.

Here the CDR3 reads CASSIDWQGNYGYTF. The CDR3 nucleotides read TGTGCCAGTAGTATAGATTGGCAGGGGAACTATGGCTACACCTTC. J is TRBJ1-2 and V is TRBV19; D is possibly TRBD1 (6 bases). The CDR3 runs 15 residues. V lost 0 bases and J 2 bases, leaving 10 bases between the germline ends. The germline gives CDR1 LNHDA, CDR2 SQIVND (reference sequence).

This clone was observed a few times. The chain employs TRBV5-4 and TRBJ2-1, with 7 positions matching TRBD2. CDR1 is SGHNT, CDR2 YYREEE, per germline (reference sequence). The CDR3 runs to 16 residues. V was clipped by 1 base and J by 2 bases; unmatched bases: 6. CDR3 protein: CASSLHPSGAYNEQFF. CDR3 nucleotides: TGTGCCAGCAGCTTGCACCCTAGCGGCGCCTACAATGAGCAGTTCTTC.

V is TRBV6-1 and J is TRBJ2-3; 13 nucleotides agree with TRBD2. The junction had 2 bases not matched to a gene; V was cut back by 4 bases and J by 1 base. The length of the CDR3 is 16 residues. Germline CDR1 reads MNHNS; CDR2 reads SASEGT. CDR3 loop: CASSVGLAGGTDTQYF. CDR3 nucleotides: TGTGCCAGCAGTGTCGGACTAGCGGGGGGCACAGATACGCAGTATTTT.

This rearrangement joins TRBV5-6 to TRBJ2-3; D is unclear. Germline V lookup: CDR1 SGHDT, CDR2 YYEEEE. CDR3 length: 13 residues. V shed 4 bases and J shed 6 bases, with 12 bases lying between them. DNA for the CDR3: TGTGCCAGCAGCAAAGAGCGTGGGGATACGCAGTATTTT. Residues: CASSKERGDTQYF.

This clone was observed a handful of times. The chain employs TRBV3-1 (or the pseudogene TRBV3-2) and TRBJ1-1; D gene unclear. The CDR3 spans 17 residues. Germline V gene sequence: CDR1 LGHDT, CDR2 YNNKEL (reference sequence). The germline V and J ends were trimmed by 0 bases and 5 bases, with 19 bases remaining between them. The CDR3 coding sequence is TGTGCCAGCAGCCAAGAGTGGGCAGCCTGGGTGGGTACTGAAGCTTTCTTT. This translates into CASSQEWAAWVGTEAFF.

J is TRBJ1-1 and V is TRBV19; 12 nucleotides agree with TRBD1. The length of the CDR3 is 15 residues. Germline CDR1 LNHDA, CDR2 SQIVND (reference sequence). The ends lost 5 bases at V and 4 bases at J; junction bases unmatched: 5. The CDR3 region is CASSSGTGGITEAFF. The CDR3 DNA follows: TGTGCCAGTAGTTCCGGGACAGGGGGCATCACTGAAGCTTTCTTT.

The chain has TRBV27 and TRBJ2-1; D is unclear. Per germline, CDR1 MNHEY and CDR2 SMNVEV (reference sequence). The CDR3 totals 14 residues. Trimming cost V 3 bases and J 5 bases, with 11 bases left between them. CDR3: CASSLTRLDNEQFF. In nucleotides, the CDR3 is TGTGCCAGCAGTTTGACGCGGCTTGACAATGAGCAGTTCTTC.

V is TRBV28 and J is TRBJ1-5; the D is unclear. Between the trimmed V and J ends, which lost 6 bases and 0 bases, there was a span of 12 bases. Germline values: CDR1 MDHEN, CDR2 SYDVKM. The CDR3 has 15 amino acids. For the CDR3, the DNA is TGTGCCAGCAGATCCGTTCTATATAGCAATCAGCCCCAGCATTTT. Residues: CASRSVLYSNQPQHF.

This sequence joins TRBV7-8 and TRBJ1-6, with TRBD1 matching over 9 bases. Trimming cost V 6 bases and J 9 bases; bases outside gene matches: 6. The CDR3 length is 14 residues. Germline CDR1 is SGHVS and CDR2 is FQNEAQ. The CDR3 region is CASSQQGAGSPLHF. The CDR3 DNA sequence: TGTGCCAGCAGTCAACAGGGGGCTGGTTCACCCCTCCACTTT.

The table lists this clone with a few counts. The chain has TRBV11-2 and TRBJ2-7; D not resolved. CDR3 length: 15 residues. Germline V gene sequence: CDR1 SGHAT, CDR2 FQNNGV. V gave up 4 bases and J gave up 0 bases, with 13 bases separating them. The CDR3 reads CASSSLRRVSYEQYF. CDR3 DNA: TGTGCCAGCAGCTCCCTCCGCCGGGTCTCCTACGAGCAGTACTTC.

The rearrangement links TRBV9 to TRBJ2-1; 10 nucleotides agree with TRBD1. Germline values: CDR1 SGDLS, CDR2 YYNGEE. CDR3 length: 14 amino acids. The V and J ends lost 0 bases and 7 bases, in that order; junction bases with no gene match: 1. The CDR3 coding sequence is TGTGCCAGCAGCGTAGGGGGACAGGGGAATGAGCAGTTCTTC. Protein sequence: CASSVGGQGNEQFF. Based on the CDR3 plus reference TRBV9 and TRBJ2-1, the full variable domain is DSGVTQTPKHLITATGQRVTLRCSPRSGDLSVYWYQQSLDQGLQFLIQYYNGEERAKGNILERFSAQQFPDLHSELNLSSLELGDSALYFCASSVGGQGNEQFFGPGTRLTVL.

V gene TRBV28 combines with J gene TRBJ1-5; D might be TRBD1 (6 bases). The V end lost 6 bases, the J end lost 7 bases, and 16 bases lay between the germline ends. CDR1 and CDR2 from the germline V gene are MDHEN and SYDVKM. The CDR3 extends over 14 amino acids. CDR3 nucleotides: TGTGCCAGCAGCCCTAACAGGGATCGGCAGCCCCAGCATTTT. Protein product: CASSPNRDRQPQHF.

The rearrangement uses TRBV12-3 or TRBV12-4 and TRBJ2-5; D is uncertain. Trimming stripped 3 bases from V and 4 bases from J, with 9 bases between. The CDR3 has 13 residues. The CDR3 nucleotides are TGTGCCAGCAGTTTCCCCTCCCCAGAGACCCAGTACTTC. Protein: CASSFPSPETQYF.

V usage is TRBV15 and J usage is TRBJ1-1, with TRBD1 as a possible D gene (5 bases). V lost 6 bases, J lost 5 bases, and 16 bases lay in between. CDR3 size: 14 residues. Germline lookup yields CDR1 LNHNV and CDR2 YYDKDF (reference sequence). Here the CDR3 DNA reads TGTGCCACCAGGCCCCAGGGTCGTGAAACTGAAGCTTTCTTT. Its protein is CATRPQGRETEAFF.

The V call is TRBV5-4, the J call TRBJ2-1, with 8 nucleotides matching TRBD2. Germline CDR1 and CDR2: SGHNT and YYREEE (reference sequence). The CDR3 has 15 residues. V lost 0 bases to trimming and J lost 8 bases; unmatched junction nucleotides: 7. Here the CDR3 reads CASSLDPAGGYEQFF. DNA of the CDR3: TGTGCCAGCAGCTTGGACCCGGCGGGGGGATATGAGCAGTTCTTC. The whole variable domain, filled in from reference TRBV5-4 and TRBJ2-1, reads ETGVTQSPTHLIKTRGQQVTLRCSSQSGHNTVSWYQQALGQGPQFIFQYYREEENGRGNFPPRFSGLQFPNYSSELNVNALELDDSALYLCASSLDPAGGYEQFFGPGTRLTVL.

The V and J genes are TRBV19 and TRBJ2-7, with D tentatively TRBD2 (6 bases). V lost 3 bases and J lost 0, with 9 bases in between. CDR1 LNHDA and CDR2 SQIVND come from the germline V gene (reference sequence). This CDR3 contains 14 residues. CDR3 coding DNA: TGTGCCAGTAGTATGCGGGGAACCTCCTACGAGCAGTACTTC. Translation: CASSMRGTSYEQYF.

For the CDR3, the DNA is TGTGCCAGCAGGCGGGTTGGCTCCTACAATGAGCAGTTCTTC. This gives the protein CASRRVGSYNEQFF. The rearrangement links TRBV3-1 (or the pseudogene TRBV3-2) to TRBJ2-1, with a possible D match to TRBD2 (5 bases). The CDR3 loop spans 14 amino acids. V shed 6 bases and J shed 0 bases, with 9 bases lying between them. CDR1 is LGHDT, CDR2 YNNKEL, per germline (reference sequence).

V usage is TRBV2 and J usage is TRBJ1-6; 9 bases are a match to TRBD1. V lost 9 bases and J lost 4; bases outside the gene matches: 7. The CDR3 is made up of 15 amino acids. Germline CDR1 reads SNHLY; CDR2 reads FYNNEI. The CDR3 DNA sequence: TGTGCCAGGGGGGGACAGGGATTTTATAATTCACCCCTCCACTTT. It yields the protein CARGGQGFYNSPLHF.

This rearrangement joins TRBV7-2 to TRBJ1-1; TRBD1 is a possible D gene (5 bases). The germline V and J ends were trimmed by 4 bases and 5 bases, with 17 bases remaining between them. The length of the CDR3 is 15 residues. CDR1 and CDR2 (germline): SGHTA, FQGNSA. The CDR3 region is CASSSRKGAPTEAFF. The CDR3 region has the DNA TGTGCCAGCAGCTCCCGGAAAGGGGCGCCTACTGAAGCTTTCTTT.

The CDR3, as DNA: TGTGCCAGCAGTTTCCAGGACAGGGGAGGCTACGAGCAGTACTTC. Translation gives CASSFQDRGGYEQYF. The chain uses TRBV27 and TRBJ2-7; 9 positions match TRBD1. V dropped 3 bases and J dropped 3; count of bases not matched to a gene: 6. CDR1 and CDR2 (germline): MNHEY, SMNVEV (reference sequence). The CDR3 runs 15 residues.

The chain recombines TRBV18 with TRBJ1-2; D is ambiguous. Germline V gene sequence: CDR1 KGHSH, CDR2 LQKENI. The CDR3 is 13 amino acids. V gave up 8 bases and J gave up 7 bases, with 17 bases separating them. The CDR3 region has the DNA TGTGCCAGCGACGGGTCGGGTCGCATTGGCTACACCTTC. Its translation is CASDGSGRIGYTF.

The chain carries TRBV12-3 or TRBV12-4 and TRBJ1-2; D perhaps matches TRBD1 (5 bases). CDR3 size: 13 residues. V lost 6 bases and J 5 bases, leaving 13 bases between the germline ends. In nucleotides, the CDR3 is TGTGCCAGCAGGGGGTACCAGGGATATGGCTACACCTTC. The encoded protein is CASRGYQGYGYTF.

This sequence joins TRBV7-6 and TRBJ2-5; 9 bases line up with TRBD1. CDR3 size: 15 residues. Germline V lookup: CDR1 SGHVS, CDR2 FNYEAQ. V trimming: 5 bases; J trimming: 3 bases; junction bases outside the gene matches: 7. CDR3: CASSTQGQGEETQYF. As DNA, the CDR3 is TGTGCCAGCAGCACACAGGGACAGGGTGAAGAGACCCAGTACTTC.

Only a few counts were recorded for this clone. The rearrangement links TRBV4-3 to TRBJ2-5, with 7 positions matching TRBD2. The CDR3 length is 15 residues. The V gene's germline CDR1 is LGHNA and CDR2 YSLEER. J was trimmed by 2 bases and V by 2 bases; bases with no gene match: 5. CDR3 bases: TGCGCCAGCAGCCAAACGCGGACTAGTCAAGAGACCCAGTACTTC. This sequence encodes CASSQTRTSQETQYF.

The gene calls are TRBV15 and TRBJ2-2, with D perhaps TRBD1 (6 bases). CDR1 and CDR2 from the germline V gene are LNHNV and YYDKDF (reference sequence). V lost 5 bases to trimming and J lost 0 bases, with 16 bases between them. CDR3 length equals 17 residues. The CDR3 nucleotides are TGTGCCACCAGCCAAGGAGCCGGGACAACGAACACCGGGGAGCTGTTTTTT. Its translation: CATSQGAGTTNTGELFF.

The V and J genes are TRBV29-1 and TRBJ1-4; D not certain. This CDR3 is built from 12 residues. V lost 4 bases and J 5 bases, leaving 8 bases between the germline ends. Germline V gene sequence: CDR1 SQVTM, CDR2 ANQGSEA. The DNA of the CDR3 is TGCAGCGTTGGACAACCCAATGAAAAACTGTTTTTT. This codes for CSVGQPNEKLFF.